This T cell receptor beta chain appears in the sequencing data of a study of cytomegalovirus exposure and HLA in healthy donors. Study-wide results and limits: Prediction of most subjects' HLA-A and HLA-B alleles by TCR beta sequences was reportedly accurate. As a later analysis showed, a missense DCLRE1C variant was linked to trimming of TCR beta V- and J-genes.

The PCR employed 60 Vbeta primers together with 13 Jbeta primers. TCRdb keeps only in-frame clones here, not all; method: immunoSEQ multiplex PCR. The sample shows 95,000 to 110,000 clones, around three quarters of them seen only once. The donors, nominally healthy at sampling, likely had unrecorded immune exposures. Concerning this clone: Its target is unknown.

Sequencing was carried out using PBMCs. The TCR originated in a man aged 45-60 years in good health and CMV-seropositive.

This CDR3 is CASSPGQQRKLFF. In DNA form, the CDR3 reads TGTGCCAGCAGTCCAGGACAGCAAAGAAAACTGTTTTTT. V usage is TRBV28 and J usage is TRBJ1-4; D possibly corresponds to TRBD1 (6 bases). The CDR3 consists of 13 residues. Per germline, CDR1 MDHEN and CDR2 SYDVKM. V was pared by 5 bases and J by 10 bases, with 14 bases between. The variable domain in full, completed from reference TRBV28 and TRBJ1-4, reads DVKVTQSSRYLVKRTGEKVFLECVQDMDHENMFWYRQDPGLGLRLIYFSYDVKMKEKGDIPEGYSVSREKKERFSLILESASTNQTSMYLCASSPGQQRKLFFGSGTQLSVL.